This note documents a single TCR beta chain sequence. Its antigen is not known. Beta-chain TCR cDNA was generated via 5'RACE template switching with UMIs. TCRdb processed the 5' RACE reads again and assigns one entry to each CDR3 protein, with no DNA. This sample's table has roughly 120,000 distinct CDR3 sequences. The sample is drawn from a study of T cells expressing NK-cell markers. Across the whole study: Underlying the TCR beta repertoires were sorted CD3+CD56+NKG2C+, CD3+CD56+NKG2C- and CD3+CD56-NKG2C+ T cells. Broader study findings: Whether the expanded NKG2C+ T cell clones recognized HCMV remained unclear. One observes that, in a few donors, these clonotypes were also the leading ones within the CD3+CD56-NKG2C+ fraction.

Specimen: blood T cells: a sorted CD56 or NKG2C T cell subset, CD4+ or CD8+ T cells, or bulk PBMC T cells (not recorded which). This clonotype originated in a woman aged 18-70 years in good health.

The CDR3 spells CASSVSTGSYEQYF. V and J are TRBV9 and TRBJ2-7. Germline CDR1 and CDR2: SGDLS and YYNGEE. CDR3 length: 14 amino acids. Combining the CDR3 with reference TRBV9 and TRBJ2-7 gives the whole variable domain DSGVTQTPKHLITATGQRVTLRCSPRSGDLSVYWYQQSLDQGLQFLIQYYNGEERAKGNILERFSAQQFPDLHSELNLSSLELGDSALYFCASSVSTGSYEQYFGPGTRLTVT.